Listed below are T cell receptor beta chains from one sample, sequenced in a study of shared clonotypes between healthy human individuals. The table came from immunoSEQ multiplex PCR; TCRdb's copy has only in-frame clones and leaves some out. The table has 1.5 million to 2.5 million clones, approximately 94% seen once. Sequenced: naive CD8+ T cells sorted from blood. These receptors came from a man aged 18 to 30 in good health. CDR3s include the opening cysteine and the closing phenylalanine or tryptophan.

V gene,CDR3 protein
TRBV6-4,CASSRVRYPKETQYF
TRBV28,CASSNPQGMSFSGANVLTF
TRBV6-7,CASSYSYSGRAKCDTDTQYF
TRBV5-1,CASSSPLTGSNYGYTF
TRBV27,CASNTGGAYNEQFF
TRBV13,CASSLGRGIETQYF
TRBV6-5,CASSYRGPDTGELFF
TRBV6-5,CASQLLDGGTDTQYF
TRBV4-3,CASSQDRTSGNYEQYF
TRBV6-6,CASSYPGWGGTDTQYF
TRBV5-6,CASSLGGQGDEQFF
TRBV7-9,CASSNLGGAEQYF
TRBV27,CASSRLAGGSYEQYF
TRBV4-1,CASSQEKDFLPQGYTF
TRBV19,CASSIAGYGYTF
TRBV9,CASSVGENQPQHF
TRBV13,CASSFIGQGYLEQYF
TRBV6-5,CASSPYSGANVLTF
TRBV2,CASSGIGALF
TRBV10-3,CAITAGRTDTQYF
TRBV7-2,CASSYGGGGYGYTF
TRBV11-2,CASSLEAESSYEQYF
TRBV29-1,CSALGGTAYQETQYF
TRBV30,CACTVLAGDPDTQYF
TRBV5-8,CASSLRDRDGAYSNQPQHF
TRBV6-1,CASSGTSGLSSYEQYF
TRBV27,CASSPTGTDTQYF
TRBV10-3,CAISEAGTYSYEQYF
TRBV6-1,CASNNYNEQFF
TRBV6-1,CASSEGAGTYEQYF
TRBV4-3,CASSPSPTSGVHNEQFF
TRBV2,CASSDTNSPLHF
TRBV11-2,CASSFAGSSYEQYF
TRBV27,CASSSPDWGNNEQFF
TRBV6-1,CASSGKGSPKETQYF
TRBV6-1,CASSEMRGPSNQPQHF
TRBV28,CASRDYIGEQYF
TRBV28,CAIDEQYF
TRBV27,CASSLDRGNQPQHF
TRBV2,CASSEGLGYEQYF
TRBV7-6,CASSSDRAGGNTEAFF
TRBV6-1,CALSLGSPSNQPQHF
TRBV7-9,CASSRPPTSGPYEQYF
TRBV7-8,CASSSTGGWADTQYF
TRBV7-9,CASSHGPSEQYF
TRBV30,CAWSVSAGNSYEQYF
TRBV7-8,CASSLIRDFPFTDTQYF
TRBV25-1,CASVGWVADSYEQYF
TRBV6-1,CASSEYGTTYEQYF
TRBV27,CATFAHPNTEAFF
TRBV27,CASSFGGTYEQYF
TRBV29-1,CSGEDGGAGDTQYF
TRBV4-3,CASSQITGTLGGYGYTF
TRBV7-6,CASSPNGGGPGDIQYF
TRBV5-1,CASSLESYEQYF
TRBV7-3,CASSSGVLPGDTQYF
TRBV7-9,CASSRSSQSYEQYF